One sample yielded the 17 T cell receptor beta chains listed below, sequenced in a study of blood T cell repertoires in COVID-19. Generated by immunoSEQ multiplex PCR, the TCRdb table keeps only in-frame clones and is missing some. Of 240,000 or so clones in the sample, over 65% are singletons; the top ten hold 3% to 3.5%. Sequencing was done on a sample of peripheral blood. These receptors came from a woman aged 80 or over with acute or convalescent COVID-19.

This chain links TRBV6-2 or TRBV6-3 with TRBJ1-3; D might be TRBD1 (6 bases). The germline gives CDR1 MNHEY, CDR2 SVGEGT. The CDR3 runs to 17 residues. Trimming took off 0 bases at V and 2 bases at J, with 14 bases between the two ends. The CDR3 sequence is CASSYSSQWTAGNTIYF. The CDR3 nucleotides are TGTGCCAGCAGTTACTCGTCTCAGTGGACAGCTGGAAACACCATATATTTT.

The genes are TRBV19 and TRBJ1-2; D is unresolved. The CDR3 is 16 residues long. Between the trimmed V and J ends, which lost 5 bases and 0 bases, there was a span of 16 bases. Per germline, CDR1 LNHDA and CDR2 SQIVND (reference sequence). The CDR3 region is CASSFSDWYSNYGYTF. The CDR3 DNA reads as TGTGCCAGTAGTTTCTCGGACTGGTACTCTAACTATGGCTACACCTTC.

This clone was detected once. CDR3: CASSDSPGVDEQFF. For the CDR3, the DNA is TGTGCCAGCAGTGACTCGCCAGGGGTGGATGAGCAGTTCTTC. The chain employs TRBV6-4 and TRBJ2-1; perhaps TRBD1 as D (6 bases). Deletions cut 0 bases from V and 8 bases from J, with 11 bases between. Germline loops: CDR1 MRHNA, CDR2 SNTAGT. The CDR3 runs to 14 residues.

The table lists this clone with a few counts. The chain combines TRBV24-1 with TRBJ2-7; 11 bases match TRBD2. V was pared by 8 bases and J by 2 bases, with 7 bases of the junction left unmatched. The V gene's germline CDR1 is KGHDR and CDR2 SFDVKD. This CDR3 has 15 amino acids. Here the CDR3 DNA reads TGTGCCACCATTTCTAGCGGGGGGTCTACCTACGAGCAGTACTTC. Its translation is CATISSGGSTYEQYF.

The V and J genes are TRBV12-5 and TRBJ2-1; TRBD2 matches 7 bases. V was pared by 5 bases and J by 2 bases, with 6 bases of the junction left unmatched. This CDR3 is 15 amino acids long. From germline, CDR1 is LGHNT and CDR2 FRNRAP. The CDR3 nucleotides are TGTGCTAGTGGTGTTAGAGGACTAGCCTACAATGAGCAGTTCTTC. Its protein product is CASGVRGLAYNEQFF.

The genes are TRBV7-9 and TRBJ1-5; D is possibly TRBD1 (6 bases). V lost 4 bases, J lost 4 bases, and 14 bases lay in between. In germline, CDR1 is SEHNR, CDR2 FQNEAQ (reference sequence). This CDR3 is 15 amino acids long. The CDR3 sequence is CASSSEGQGNQPQHF. As DNA, the CDR3 is TGTGCCAGCAGCTCCGAGGGACAAGGGAATCAGCCCCAGCATTTT.

V usage is TRBV7-6 and J usage is TRBJ2-2, with D possibly being TRBD2 (6 bases). V shed 5 bases and J shed 5 bases, with 21 bases lying between them. CDR1 SGHVS and CDR2 FNYEAQ come from the germline V gene. The CDR3 extends over 17 amino acids. CDR3 residues: CASSLTSGGPRTGELFF. Written as DNA, the CDR3 is TGTGCCAGCAGCCTGACGTCAGGAGGGCCGAGGACCGGGGAGCTGTTTTTT. Supplemented by reference TRBV7-6 and TRBJ2-2, the full variable domain reads GAGVSQSPRYKVTKRGQDVALRCDPISGHVSLYWYRQALGQGPEFLTYFNYEAQQDKSGLPNDRFSAERPEGSISTLTIQRTEQRDSAMYRCASSLTSGGPRTGELFFGEGSRLTVL.

J is TRBJ2-5 and V is TRBV2; 9 bases are shared with TRBD2. From germline, CDR1 is SNHLY and CDR2 FYNNEI. Unmatched junction bases numbered 13, after V lost 7 bases and J lost 4 bases. The CDR3 covers 16 residues. The CDR3, as DNA: TGTGCCAGCAAGGGTCCGGGCGGGGGGGCCATAGAGACCCAGTACTTC. Amino acids: CASKGPGGGAIETQYF.

With regard to this clone: Other DNA sequences in the same sample also yield this CDR3. The chain recombines TRBV18 with TRBJ2-5; possible D gene TRBD1, 6 bases. CDR1 and CDR2 from the germline V gene are KGHSH and LQKENI. Trimming removed 2 bases from V and 2 bases from J, with 6 bases in between. The CDR3 spans 13 residues. The CDR3 DNA reads as TGTGCCAGCTCACCAGGACAGCAAGAGACCCAGTACTTC. Translation: CASSPGQQETQYF. The variable domain in full, with the rest retrieved from reference TRBV18 and TRBJ2-5, is NAGVMQNPRHLVRRRGQEARLRCSPMKGHSHVYWYRQLPEEGLKFMVYLQKENIIDESGMPKERFSAEFPKEGPSILRIQQVVRGDSAAYFCASSPGQQETQYFGPGTRLLVL.

The chain joins TRBV6-5 to TRBJ1-6, with D unresolved. Germline V gene sequence: CDR1 MNHEY, CDR2 SVGAGI. The CDR3 is 16 amino acids. V lost 4 bases and J lost 1, with 11 bases in between. CDR3 nucleotide sequence: TGTGCCAGCAGTTCGGGAGTAAGGTCCTATAATTCACCCCTCCACTTT. Protein: CASSSGVRSYNSPLHF.

The gene calls are TRBV6-5 and TRBJ1-4; a weak D match, TRBD1 (6 bases). Germline CDR1 and CDR2: MNHEY and SVGAGI. V shed 4 bases and J shed 7 bases, with 13 bases lying between them. The CDR3 is 14 residues long. CDR3 bases: TGTGCCAGCAGTTCAGGGGATAAGGGTGAAAAACTGTTTTTT. Translated: CASSSGDKGEKLFF.

V is TRBV27 and J is TRBJ2-1; no clear D. Germline assignment: CDR1 MNHEY and CDR2 SMNVEV (reference sequence). The V end was cut by 3 bases, the J end by 0 bases, with 12 bases between. The CDR3 loop spans 16 amino acids. CDR3 DNA: TGTGCCAGCAGTTTCCTATCCTTCGGCTCCTACAATGAGCAGTTCTTC. It yields the protein CASSFLSFGSYNEQFF.

Of note for this clone: Other DNA sequences within the sample encode an identical CDR3. V and J are TRBV2 and TRBJ2-7; 7 nucleotides align to TRBD1. This CDR3 contains 14 residues. The V gene's germline CDR1 is SNHLY and CDR2 FYNNEI. Losses at the gene ends were 4 bases for V and 1 base for J; bases not matched to a gene: 4. The CDR3 spells CASSGQGGSYEQYF. CDR3 DNA: TGTGCCAGCAGTGGACAGGGTGGGTCCTACGAGCAGTACTTC. The variable domain in full, with the rest retrieved from reference TRBV2 and TRBJ2-7, is EPEVTQTPSHQVTQMGQEVILRCVPISNHLYFYWYRQILGQKVEFLVSFYNNEISEKSEIFDDQFSVERPDGSNFTLKIRSTKLEDSAMYFCASSGQGGSYEQYFGPGTRLTVT.

Notes on this clone: Since a much larger clone is just one base distant, this may be a read error. Other DNA sequences within the sample encode an identical CDR3. This chain joins TRBV5-1 and TRBJ2-7; 9 nucleotides agree with TRBD1. This CDR3 comprises 14 residues. V lost 4 bases to trimming and J lost 0 bases; unmatched junction nucleotides: 2. Germline CDR1 SGHRS, CDR2 YFSETQ. The CDR3 here is CASSGQGSSYEQYF. CDR3 nucleotides: TGCGCCAGCAGCGGACAGGGGAGCTCCTACGAGCAGTACTTC.

V and J are TRBV29-1 and TRBJ2-5; 9 positions match TRBD1. V lost 6 bases, J lost 5 bases, and 7 bases stayed unmatched. The germline gives CDR1 SQVTM, CDR2 ANQGSEA. The CDR3 is 13 amino acids. CDR3: CSVATGGVETQYF. CDR3 sequence (DNA): TGCAGCGTCGCGACAGGGGGGGTGGAGACCCAGTACTTC.

This rearrangement joins TRBV6-5 to TRBJ2-7; 7 nucleotides agree with TRBD1. The germline CDR1 and CDR2 sequences are MNHEY and SVGAGI. J was trimmed by 3 bases and V by 7 bases; bases with no gene match: 9. The CDR3 extends over 14 amino acids. The CDR3 loop is CASMGQRPLYEQYF. In DNA form, the CDR3 reads TGTGCCAGCATGGGACAGCGACCTCTCTACGAGCAGTACTTC.

The J gene is TRBJ2-7, the V gene TRBV25-1; the D gene is possibly TRBD1 (5 bases). The V gene lost 8 bases and the J gene lost 3 bases, with 8 bases spanning the gap. Germline V lookup: CDR1 MGHDK, CDR2 SYGVNS. The CDR3 has 11 amino acids. The CDR3, as DNA: TGTGCCAGCTCTCAGGGCTACGAGCAGTACTTC. This codes for CASSQGYEQYF.